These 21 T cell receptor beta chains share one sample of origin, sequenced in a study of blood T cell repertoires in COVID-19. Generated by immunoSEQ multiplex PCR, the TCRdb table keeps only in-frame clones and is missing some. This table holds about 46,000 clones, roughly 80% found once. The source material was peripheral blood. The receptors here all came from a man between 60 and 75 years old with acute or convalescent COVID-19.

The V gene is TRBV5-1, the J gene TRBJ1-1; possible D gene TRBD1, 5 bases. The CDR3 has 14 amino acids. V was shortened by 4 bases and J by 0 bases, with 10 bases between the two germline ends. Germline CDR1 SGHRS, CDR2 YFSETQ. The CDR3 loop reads CASSVTDLNTEAFF. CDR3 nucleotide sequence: TGCGCCAGCAGCGTGACAGATTTGAACACTGAAGCTTTCTTT.

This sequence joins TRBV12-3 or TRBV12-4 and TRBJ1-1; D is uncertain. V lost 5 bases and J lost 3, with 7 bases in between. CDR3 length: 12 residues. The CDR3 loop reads CASSQRDTEAFF. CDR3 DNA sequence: TGTGCCAGCAGTCAACGGGACACTGAAGCTTTCTTT.

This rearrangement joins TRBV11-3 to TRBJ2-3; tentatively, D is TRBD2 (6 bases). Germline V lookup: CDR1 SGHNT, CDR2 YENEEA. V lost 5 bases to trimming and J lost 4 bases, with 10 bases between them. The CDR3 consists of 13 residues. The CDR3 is CASSDRLADTQYF. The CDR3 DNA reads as TGTGCCAGCAGCGACAGACTAGCAGATACGCAGTATTTT. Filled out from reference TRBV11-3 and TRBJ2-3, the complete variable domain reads EAGVVQSPRYKIIEKKQPVAFWCNPISGHNTLYWYLQNLGQGPELLIRYENEEAVDDSQLPKDRFSAERLKGVDSTLKIQPAELGDSAVYLCASSDRLADTQYFGPGTRLTVL.

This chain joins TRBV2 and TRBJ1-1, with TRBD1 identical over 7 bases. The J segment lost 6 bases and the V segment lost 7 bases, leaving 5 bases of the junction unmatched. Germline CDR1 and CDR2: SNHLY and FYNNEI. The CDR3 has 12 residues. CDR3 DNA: TGTGCCAGCACAGGGACAGAGGCTGAAGCTTTCTTT. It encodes CASTGTEAEAFF.

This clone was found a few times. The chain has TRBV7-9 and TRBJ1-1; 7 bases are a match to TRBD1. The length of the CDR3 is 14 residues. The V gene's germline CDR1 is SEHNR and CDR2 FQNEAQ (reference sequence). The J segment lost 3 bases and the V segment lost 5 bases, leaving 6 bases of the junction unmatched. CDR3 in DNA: TGTGCCAGCAGCCCAGACAGGGAGGACACTGAAGCTTTCTTT. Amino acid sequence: CASSPDREDTEAFF.

The CDR3 nucleotides are TGTGCCAGCATGGGAGTCATCGGTGAAAAACTGTTTTTT. Translated: CASMGVIGEKLFF. The V call is TRBV25-1, the J call TRBJ1-4; D call uncertain. V lost 7 bases, J lost 7 bases, and 13 bases lay in between. Germline V lookup: CDR1 MGHDK, CDR2 SYGVNS. This CDR3 has 13 residues.

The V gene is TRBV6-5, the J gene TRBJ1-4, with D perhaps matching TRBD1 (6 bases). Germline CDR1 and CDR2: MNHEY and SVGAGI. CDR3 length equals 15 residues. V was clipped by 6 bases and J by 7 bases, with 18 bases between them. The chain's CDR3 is CASSTTGTRGEKLFF. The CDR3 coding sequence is TGTGCCAGCAGCACCACAGGGACGAGGGGTGAAAAACTGTTTTTT.

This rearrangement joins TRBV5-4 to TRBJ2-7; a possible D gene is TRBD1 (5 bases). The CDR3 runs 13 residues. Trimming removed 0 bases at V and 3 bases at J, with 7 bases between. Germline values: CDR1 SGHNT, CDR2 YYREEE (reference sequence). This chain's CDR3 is CASSLGTNYEQYF. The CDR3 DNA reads TGTGCCAGCAGCTTGGGGACAAACTACGAGCAGTACTTC.

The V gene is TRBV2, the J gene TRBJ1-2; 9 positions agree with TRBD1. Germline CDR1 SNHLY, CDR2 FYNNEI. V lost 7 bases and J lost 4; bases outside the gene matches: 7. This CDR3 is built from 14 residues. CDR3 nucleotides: TGTGCCAGCACCCTGACAGGGGGGAGCTATGGCTACACCTTC. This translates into CASTLTGGSYGYTF.

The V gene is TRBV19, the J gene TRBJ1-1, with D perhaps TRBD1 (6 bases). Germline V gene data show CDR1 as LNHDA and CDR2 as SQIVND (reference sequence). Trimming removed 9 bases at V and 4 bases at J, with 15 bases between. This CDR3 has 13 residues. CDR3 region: CASTQGWSTEAFF. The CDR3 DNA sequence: TGTGCCAGCACACAGGGATGGAGCACTGAAGCTTTCTTT.

CDR3 in amino acids: CASSVMGQNTEAFF. Here the CDR3 DNA reads TGCGCCAGCAGTGTGATGGGCCAGAACACTGAAGCTTTCTTT. The gene calls are TRBV10-2 and TRBJ1-1; D unresolved. CDR3 length: 14 amino acids. Trimming stripped 4 bases from V and 1 base from J, with 10 bases between. Germline CDR1 reads WSHSY; CDR2 reads SAAADI.

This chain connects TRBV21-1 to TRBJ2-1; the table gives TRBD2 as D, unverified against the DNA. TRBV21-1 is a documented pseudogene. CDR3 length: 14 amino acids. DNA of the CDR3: TGTGCCAGCAGCACTACCGCCCCCTACAATGAGCAGTTCTTC. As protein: CASSTTAPYNEQFF.

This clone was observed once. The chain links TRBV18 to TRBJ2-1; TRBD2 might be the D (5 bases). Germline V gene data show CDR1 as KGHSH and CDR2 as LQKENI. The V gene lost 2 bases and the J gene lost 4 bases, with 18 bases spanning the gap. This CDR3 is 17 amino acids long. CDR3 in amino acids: CASSPLFGSQAYNEQFF. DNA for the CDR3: TGTGCCAGCTCACCATTATTTGGGAGCCAGGCATACAATGAGCAGTTCTTC. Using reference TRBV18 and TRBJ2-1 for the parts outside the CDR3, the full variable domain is NAGVMQNPRHLVRRRGQEARLRCSPMKGHSHVYWYRQLPEEGLKFMVYLQKENIIDESGMPKERFSAEFPKEGPSILRIQQVVRGDSAAYFCASSPLFGSQAYNEQFFGPGTRLTVL.

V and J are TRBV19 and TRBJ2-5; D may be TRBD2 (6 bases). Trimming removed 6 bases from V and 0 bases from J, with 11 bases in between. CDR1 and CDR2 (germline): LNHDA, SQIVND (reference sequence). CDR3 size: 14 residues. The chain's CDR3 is CASRGGGYQETQYF. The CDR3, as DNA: TGTGCCAGTAGGGGGGGAGGCTACCAAGAGACCCAGTACTTC. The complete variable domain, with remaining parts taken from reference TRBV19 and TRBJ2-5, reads DGGITQSPKYLFRKEGQNVTLSCEQNLNHDAMYWYRQDPGQGLRLIYYSQIVNDFQKGDIAEGYSVSREKKESFPLTVTSAQKNPTAFYLCASRGGGYQETQYFGPGTRLLVL.

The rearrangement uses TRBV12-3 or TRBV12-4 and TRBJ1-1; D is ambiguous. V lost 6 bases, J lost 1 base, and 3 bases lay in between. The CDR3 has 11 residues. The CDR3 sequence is CASRQNTEAFF. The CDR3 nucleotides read TGTGCCAGCAGACAGAACACTGAAGCTTTCTTT.

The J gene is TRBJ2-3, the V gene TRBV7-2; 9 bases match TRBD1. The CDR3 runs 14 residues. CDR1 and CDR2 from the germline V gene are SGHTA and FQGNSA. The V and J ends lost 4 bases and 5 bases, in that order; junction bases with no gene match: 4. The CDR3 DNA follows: TGTGCCAGCAGCTCAGACAGGGGGGGAGATACGCAGTATTTT. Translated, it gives CASSSDRGGDTQYF.

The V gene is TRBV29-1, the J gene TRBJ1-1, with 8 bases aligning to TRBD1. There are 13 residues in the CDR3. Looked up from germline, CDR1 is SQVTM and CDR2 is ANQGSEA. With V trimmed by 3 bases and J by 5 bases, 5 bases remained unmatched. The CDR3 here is CSVEPRGLTEAFF. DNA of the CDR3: TGCAGCGTTGAGCCCAGGGGGCTAACTGAAGCTTTCTTT.

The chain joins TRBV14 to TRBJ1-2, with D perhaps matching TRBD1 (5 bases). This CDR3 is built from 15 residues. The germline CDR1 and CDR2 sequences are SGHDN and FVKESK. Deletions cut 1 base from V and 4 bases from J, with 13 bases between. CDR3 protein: CASSQGTGSFYGYTF. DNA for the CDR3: TGTGCCAGCAGCCAAGGAACAGGTAGCTTCTATGGCTACACCTTC.

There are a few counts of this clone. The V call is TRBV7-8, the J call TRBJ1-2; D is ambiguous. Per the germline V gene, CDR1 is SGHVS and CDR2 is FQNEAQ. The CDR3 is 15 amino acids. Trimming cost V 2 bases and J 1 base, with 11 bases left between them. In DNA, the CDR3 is TGTGCCAGCAGCTTACGAGGCGGACTTAACTATGGCTACACCTTC. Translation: CASSLRGGLNYGYTF.

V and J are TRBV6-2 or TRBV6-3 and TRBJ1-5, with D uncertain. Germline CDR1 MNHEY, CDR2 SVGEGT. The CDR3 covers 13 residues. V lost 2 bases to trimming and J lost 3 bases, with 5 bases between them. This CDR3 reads CASSYSSNQPQHF. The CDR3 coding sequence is TGTGCCAGCAGTTACAGCTCCAATCAGCCCCAGCATTTT.

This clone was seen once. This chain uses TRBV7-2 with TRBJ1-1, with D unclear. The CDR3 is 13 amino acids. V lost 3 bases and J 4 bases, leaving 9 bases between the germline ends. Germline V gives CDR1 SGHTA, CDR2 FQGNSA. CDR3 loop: CASSLDEGTEAFF. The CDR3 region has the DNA TGTGCCAGCAGCTTGGATGAGGGCACTGAAGCTTTCTTT.